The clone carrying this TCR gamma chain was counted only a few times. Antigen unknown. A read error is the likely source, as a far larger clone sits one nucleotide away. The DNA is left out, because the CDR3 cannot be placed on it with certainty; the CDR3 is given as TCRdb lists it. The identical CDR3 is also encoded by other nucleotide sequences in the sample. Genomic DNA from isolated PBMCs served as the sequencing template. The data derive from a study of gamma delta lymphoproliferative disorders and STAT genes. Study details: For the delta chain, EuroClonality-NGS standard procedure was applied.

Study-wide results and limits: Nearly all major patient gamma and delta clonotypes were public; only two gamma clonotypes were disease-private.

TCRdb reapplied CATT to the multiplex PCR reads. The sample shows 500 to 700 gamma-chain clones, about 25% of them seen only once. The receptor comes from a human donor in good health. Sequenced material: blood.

The CDR3 here is CTTVPAGLGYAFYYKKLF. The V gene call is TRGV11, and the J gene call is absent. TRGV11 is assigned to the ORF class and has an uncertain function. The CDR3 is 18 residues long, ends included.